This T cell receptor (beta chain) was retrieved from a study of blood T cell repertoires in COVID-19. Profiled with immunoSEQ multiplex PCR; TCRdb holds only in-frame clones, not every one. The sample includes around 220,000 clones, 65% to 85% of them seen just once. In germline, CDR1 is SGHTA, CDR2 FQGNSA. The CDR3 length is 14 residues. V was clipped by 3 bases and J by 4 bases, with 10 bases between them. The sequencing sample was made of peripheral blood. The clonotype was recovered from a woman aged 40 to 55 with active or convalescent COVID-19. The rearrangement uses TRBV7-2 and TRBJ1-3; D perhaps matches TRBD1 (6 bases). The CDR3, as DNA: TGTGCCAGCAGCTTGTCAGGGACAGGAAACACCATATATTTT. This sequence encodes CASSLSGTGNTIYF.